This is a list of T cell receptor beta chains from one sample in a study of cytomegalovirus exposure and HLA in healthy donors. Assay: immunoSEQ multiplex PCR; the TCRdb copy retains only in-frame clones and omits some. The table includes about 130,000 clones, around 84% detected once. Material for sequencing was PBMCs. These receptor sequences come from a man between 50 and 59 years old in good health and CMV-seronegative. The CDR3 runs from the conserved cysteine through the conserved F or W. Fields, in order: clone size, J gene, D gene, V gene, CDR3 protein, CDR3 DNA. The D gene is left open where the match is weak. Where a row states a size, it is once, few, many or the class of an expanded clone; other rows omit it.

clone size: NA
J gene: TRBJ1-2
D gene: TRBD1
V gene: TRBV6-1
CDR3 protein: CASSRVRDRNYGYTF
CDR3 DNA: TGTGCCAGCAGTAGAGTTCGGGACAGAAACTATGGCTACACCTTC

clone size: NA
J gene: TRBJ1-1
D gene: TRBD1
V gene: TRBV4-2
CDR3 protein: CASSQPTGSKAEAFF
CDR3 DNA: TGTGCCAGCAGCCAACCGACAGGGTCCAAAGCTGAAGCTTTCTTT

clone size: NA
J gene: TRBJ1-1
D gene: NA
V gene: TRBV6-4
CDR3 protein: CASSANSNTEAFF
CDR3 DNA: TGTGCCAGCAGTGCAAACAGCAACACTGAAGCTTTCTTT

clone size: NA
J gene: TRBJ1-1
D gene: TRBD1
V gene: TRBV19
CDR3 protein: CASFYGTGGNTEAFF
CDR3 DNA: TGTGCCAGCTTCTACGGGACAGGGGGCAACACTGAAGCTTTCTTT

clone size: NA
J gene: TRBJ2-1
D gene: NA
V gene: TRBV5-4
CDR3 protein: CASSLDRNNEQFF
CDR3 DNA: TGTGCCAGCAGCCTCGACAGGAACAATGAGCAGTTCTTC

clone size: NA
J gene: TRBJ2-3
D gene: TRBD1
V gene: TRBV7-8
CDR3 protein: CASSFSPGTAHTDTQYF
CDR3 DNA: TGTGCCAGCAGCTTCTCACCGGGGACAGCTCACACAGATACGCAGTATTTT

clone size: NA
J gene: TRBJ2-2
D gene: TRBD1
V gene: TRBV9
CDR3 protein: CASSRTGGAANTGELFF
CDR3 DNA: TGTGCCAGCAGCCGGACAGGGGGCGCCGCGAACACCGGGGAGCTGTTTTTT

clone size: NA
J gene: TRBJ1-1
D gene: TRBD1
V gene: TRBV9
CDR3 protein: CASSVSGEEGQKWVGAFF
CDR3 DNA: TGTGCCAGCAGCGTATCTGGGGAGGAGGGACAGAAGTGGGTGGGAGCTTTCTTT

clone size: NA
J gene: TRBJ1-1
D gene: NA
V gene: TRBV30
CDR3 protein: CAWRGNRLQAFF
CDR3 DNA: TGTGCCTGGAGAGGTAATCGACTACAAGCTTTCTTT

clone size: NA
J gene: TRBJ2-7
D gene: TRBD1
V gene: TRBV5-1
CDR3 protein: CASSPQGASYEQYF
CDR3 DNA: TGCGCCAGCAGCCCTCAGGGGGCGTCCTACGAGCAGTACTTC

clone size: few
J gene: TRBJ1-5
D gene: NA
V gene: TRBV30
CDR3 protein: CAWSLRGAGVNQPQHF
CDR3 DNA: TGTGCCTGGAGCCTACGGGGGGCAGGGGTCAATCAGCCCCAGCATTTT

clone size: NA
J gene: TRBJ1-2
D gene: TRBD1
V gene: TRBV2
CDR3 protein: CASSLDRVYGYTF
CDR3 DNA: TGTGCCAGCAGTCTCGACAGGGTCTATGGCTACACCTTC

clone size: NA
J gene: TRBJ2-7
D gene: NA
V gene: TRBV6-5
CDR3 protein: CASQGLTYEQYF
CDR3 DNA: TGTGCCAGCCAGGGACTTACCTACGAGCAGTACTTC

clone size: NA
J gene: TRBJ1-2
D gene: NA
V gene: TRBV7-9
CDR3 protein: CASSLGGYGYTF
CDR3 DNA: TGTGCCAGCAGCCTCGGGGGGTATGGCTACACCTTC

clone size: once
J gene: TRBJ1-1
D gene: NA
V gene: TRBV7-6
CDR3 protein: CASSLVQGIMNTEAFF
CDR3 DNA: TGTGCCAGCAGCTTGGTACAGGGAATAATGAACACTGAAGCTTTCTTT

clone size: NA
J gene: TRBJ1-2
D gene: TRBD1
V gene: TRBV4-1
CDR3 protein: CASSQVLGQGFFYGYTF
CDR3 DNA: TGCGCCAGCAGCCAAGTTTTAGGACAGGGGTTCTTCTATGGCTACACCTTC

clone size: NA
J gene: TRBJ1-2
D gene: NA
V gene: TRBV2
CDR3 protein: CASRERVGGYTF
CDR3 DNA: TGTGCCAGCAGGGAGAGGGTTGGGGGCTACACCTTC

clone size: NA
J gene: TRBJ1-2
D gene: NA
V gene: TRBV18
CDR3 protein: CASSPDQWSGYTF
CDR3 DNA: TGTGCCAGCTCACCAGATCAGTGGAGTGGCTACACCTTC

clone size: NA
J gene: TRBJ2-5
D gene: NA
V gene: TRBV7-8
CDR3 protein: CASSFSGLLMEQYF
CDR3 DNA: TGTGCCAGCAGCTTTAGCGGCCTCTTGATGGAGCAGTACTTC

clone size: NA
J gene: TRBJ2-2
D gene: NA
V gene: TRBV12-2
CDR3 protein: CASRPDHSGGDNTGELFF
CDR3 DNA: TGTGCAAGTCGCCCGGACCATAGCGGGGGAGATAACACCGGGGAGCTGTTTTTT

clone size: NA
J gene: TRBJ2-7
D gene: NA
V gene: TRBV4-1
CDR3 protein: CASKGRGGHEQYF
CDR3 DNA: TGCGCCAGCAAGGGCAGGGGTGGCCACGAGCAGTACTTC

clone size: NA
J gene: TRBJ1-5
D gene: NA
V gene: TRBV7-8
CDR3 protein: CASSLLRQSNQPQHF
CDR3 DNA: TGTGCCAGCAGCTTACTCAGGCAGAGCAATCAGCCCCAGCATTTT

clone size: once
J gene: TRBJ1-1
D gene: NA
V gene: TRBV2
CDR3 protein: CASSVRGATVGHGAFF
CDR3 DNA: TGTGCCAGCAGTGTTCGGGGGGCTACAGTAGGGCATGGAGCTTTCTTT